The rows below give T cell receptor beta chains drawn from one sample of a study of T cells in Graves' hyperthyroidism and ophthalmopathy. TCRdb itself ran the multiplex PCR reads through MiXCR, one entry per CDR3 protein. This table has around 300,000 distinct CDR3 sequences, approximately 14% appearing once. Sequencing was carried out using blood. The receptor set was obtained from a woman aged 25 to 45 with Graves' hyperthyroidism. Each CDR3 is given with its conserved first and last residue. Each record gives: D gene, J gene, V gene, clone size, CDR3 DNA, CDR3 protein. The D gene is left open where the match is weak. Only some rows state a clone size, as once, few, many or a class for expanded clones.

d_gene: NA; j_gene: TRBJ1-1; v_gene: TRBV4-2; abundance: few; CDR3nt: TGTGCCAGCAGCCAAGGTGGGGTCGCTGAAGCTTTCTTT; CDR3aa: CASSQGGVAEAFF
d_gene: NA; j_gene: TRBJ2-1; v_gene: TRBV6-1; abundance: few; CDR3nt: TGTGCCAGCAGTAATGGGCGGTTCAATGAGCAGTTCTTC; CDR3aa: CASSNGRFNEQFF
d_gene: NA; j_gene: TRBJ1-5; v_gene: TRBV28; abundance: NA; CDR3nt: TGTGCCACCTCCAGCGGGGTAGGAAGCAATCAGCCCCAGCATTTT; CDR3aa: CATSSGVGSNQPQHF
d_gene: TRBD2; j_gene: TRBJ2-7; v_gene: TRBV11-2; abundance: NA; CDR3nt: TGTGCCAGCAGCTCCAGGACTAGCGGGAGGATCCTTTCCTACGAGCAGTACTTC; CDR3aa: CASSSRTSGRILSYEQYF
d_gene: TRBD2; j_gene: TRBJ2-2; v_gene: TRBV28; abundance: many; CDR3nt: TGTGCCAGCACCCCTGGCCTGCGGGAGGCCGGGGAGCTGTTTTTT; CDR3aa: CASTPGLREAGELFF
d_gene: NA; j_gene: TRBJ2-3; v_gene: TRBV2; abundance: many; CDR3nt: TGTGCCAGCGAATACGGGGCAGATACGCAGTATTTT; CDR3aa: CASEYGADTQYF
d_gene: TRBD1; j_gene: TRBJ1-6; v_gene: TRBV28; abundance: NA; CDR3nt: TGTGCCAGCCACGGGGGACAGGGGGCGAGTAATTCACCCCTCCACTTT; CDR3aa: CASHGGQGASNSPLHF
d_gene: NA; j_gene: TRBJ2-7; v_gene: TRBV29-1; abundance: NA; CDR3nt: TGCAGCATTCGGGCCAATGCCTACGAGCAGTACTTC; CDR3aa: CSIRANAYEQYF
d_gene: NA; j_gene: TRBJ1-1; v_gene: TRBV5-8; abundance: NA; CDR3nt: TGTGCCAGCAGCTTTCTCGGGGGCCGCACTGAAGCTTTCTTT; CDR3aa: CASSFLGGRTEAFF
d_gene: TRBD1; j_gene: TRBJ2-7; v_gene: TRBV4-1; abundance: NA; CDR3nt: TGCGCCAGCAGCCAACGGACAGGGAGAGGCAGAACTACCTACGAGCAGTACTTC; CDR3aa: CASSQRTGRGRTTYEQYF
d_gene: TRBD2; j_gene: TRBJ2-5; v_gene: TRBV7-2; abundance: NA; CDR3nt: TGTGCCAGCAGCGAGCCGGGGGGGGTGGGAGAGACCCAGTACTTC; CDR3aa: CASSEPGGVGETQYF
d_gene: TRBD1; j_gene: TRBJ1-1; v_gene: TRBV28; abundance: NA; CDR3nt: TGTGCCAGCAGAGCCGGAGGACAGGGGGGCGGGAGTGAAGCTTTCTTT; CDR3aa: CASRAGGQGGGSEAFF
d_gene: TRBD2; j_gene: TRBJ2-1; v_gene: TRBV10-1; abundance: many; CDR3nt: TGCGCCAGCAGTGAAGCTATCGGACTAGCGGTAAATGAGCAGTTCTTC; CDR3aa: CASSEAIGLAVNEQFF
d_gene: TRBD2; j_gene: TRBJ2-5; v_gene: TRBV6-1; abundance: many; CDR3nt: TGTGCCAGCAAAACTGCGGGGGGGAAAGAGACCCAGTACTTC; CDR3aa: CASKTAGGKETQYF
d_gene: TRBD1; j_gene: TRBJ2-2; v_gene: TRBV24-1; abundance: NA; CDR3nt: TGTGCCACCAGTGATTGGGGGACAGGGGCCTACACCGGGGAGCTGTTTTTT; CDR3aa: CATSDWGTGAYTGELFF
d_gene: TRBD2; j_gene: TRBJ2-7; v_gene: TRBV28; abundance: many; CDR3nt: TGTGCCAGCAGTTCGGGTTGGGGGAGGGCCGCCTACGAGCAGTACTTC; CDR3aa: CASSSGWGRAAYEQYF
d_gene: TRBD2; j_gene: TRBJ2-2; v_gene: TRBV12-3/TRBV12-4; abundance: NA; CDR3nt: TGTGCCAGCAGTCCTAGCGGGAGTCGTGGGGAGCTGTTTTTT; CDR3aa: CASSPSGSRGELFF
d_gene: NA; j_gene: TRBJ2-7; v_gene: TRBV4-1; abundance: many; CDR3nt: TGCGCCAGCAGCCAAGATGGGTTGGACGAGCAGTACTTC; CDR3aa: CASSQDGLDEQYF
d_gene: TRBD2; j_gene: TRBJ2-5; v_gene: TRBV14; abundance: many; CDR3nt: TGTGCCAGCAGTCAGAGAAGTCTAGCGGGAGATGAGGAGACCCAGTACTTC; CDR3aa: CASSQRSLAGDEETQYF
d_gene: TRBD2; j_gene: TRBJ2-3; v_gene: TRBV5-1; abundance: NA; CDR3nt: TGCGCCAGCAGCCTCTCCGGGACTAGCTCGGGGACAGATACGCAGTATTTT; CDR3aa: CASSLSGTSSGTDTQYF
d_gene: TRBD2; j_gene: TRBJ2-5; v_gene: TRBV19; abundance: few; CDR3nt: TGTGCCAGTAGTAAAGGGCCAGCGGGGCTGGGAGAGACCCAGTACTTC; CDR3aa: CASSKGPAGLGETQYF
d_gene: TRBD2; j_gene: TRBJ2-1; v_gene: TRBV28; abundance: many; CDR3nt: TGTGCCAGCAGTCCAAGGACTAGCACCAAATACTACAATGAGCAGTTCTTC; CDR3aa: CASSPRTSTKYYNEQFF
d_gene: NA; j_gene: TRBJ1-1; v_gene: TRBV20-1; abundance: NA; CDR3nt: TGCAGTGCTAGAGACATTCGGACAGCGGGGGCTGAAGCTTTCTTT; CDR3aa: CSARDIRTAGAEAFF
d_gene: NA; j_gene: TRBJ1-2; v_gene: TRBV11-2; abundance: many; CDR3nt: TGTGCCAGCAGTTCCCTCTATGGCTACACCTTC; CDR3aa: CASSSLYGYTF
d_gene: NA; j_gene: TRBJ1-2; v_gene: TRBV20-1; abundance: many; CDR3nt: TGCAGTGCTAGCGCGGATGGCTACACCTTC; CDR3aa: CSASADGYTF
d_gene: NA; j_gene: TRBJ2-7; v_gene: TRBV6-2/TRBV6-3; abundance: NA; CDR3nt: TGTGCCAGCAGTTACTCGAATTGGGGTCGGCGCGACTACGAGCAGTACTTC; CDR3aa: CASSYSNWGRRDYEQYF
d_gene: NA; j_gene: TRBJ2-5; v_gene: TRBV11-2; abundance: many; CDR3nt: TGTGCCAGCAGCTTTGGCGTTGAGGCGACCCAGTACTTC; CDR3aa: CASSFGVEATQYF
d_gene: TRBD2; j_gene: TRBJ2-7; v_gene: TRBV11-2; abundance: few; CDR3nt: TGTGCCAGCAGCTTCCCGACTAGCGGGCTTACAAACGCCTACGAGCAGTACTTC; CDR3aa: CASSFPTSGLTNAYEQYF
d_gene: TRBD1; j_gene: TRBJ2-3; v_gene: TRBV7-9; abundance: many; CDR3nt: TGTGCCAGCAGCTCGACAGGGTGGGAGACAGATACGCAGTATTTT; CDR3aa: CASSSTGWETDTQYF